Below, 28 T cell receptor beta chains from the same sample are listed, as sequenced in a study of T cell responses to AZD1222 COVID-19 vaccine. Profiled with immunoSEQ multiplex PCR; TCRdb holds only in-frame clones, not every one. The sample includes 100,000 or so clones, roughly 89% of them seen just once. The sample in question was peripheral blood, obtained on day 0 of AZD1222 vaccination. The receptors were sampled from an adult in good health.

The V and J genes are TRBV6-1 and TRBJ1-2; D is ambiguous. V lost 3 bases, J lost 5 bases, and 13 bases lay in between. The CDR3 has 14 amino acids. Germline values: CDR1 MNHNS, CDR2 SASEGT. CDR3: CASSDGGNVYGYTF. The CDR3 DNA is TGTGCCAGCAGTGACGGAGGGAACGTGTATGGCTACACCTTC.

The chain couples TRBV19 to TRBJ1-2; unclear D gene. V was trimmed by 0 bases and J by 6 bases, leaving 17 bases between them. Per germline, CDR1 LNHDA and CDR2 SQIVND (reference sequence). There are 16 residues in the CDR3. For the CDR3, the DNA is TGTGCCAGTAGTATAGATTGGGAAGGTAGGGCGGATGGCTACACCTTC. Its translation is CASSIDWEGRADGYTF.

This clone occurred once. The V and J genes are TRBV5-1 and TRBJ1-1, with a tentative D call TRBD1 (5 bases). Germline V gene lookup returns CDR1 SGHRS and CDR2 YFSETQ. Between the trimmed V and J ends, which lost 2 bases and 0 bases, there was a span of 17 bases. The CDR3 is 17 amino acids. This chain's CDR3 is CASSLSGALDLNTEAFF. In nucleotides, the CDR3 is TGCGCCAGCAGCTTATCCGGGGCCCTAGACTTGAACACTGAAGCTTTCTTT.

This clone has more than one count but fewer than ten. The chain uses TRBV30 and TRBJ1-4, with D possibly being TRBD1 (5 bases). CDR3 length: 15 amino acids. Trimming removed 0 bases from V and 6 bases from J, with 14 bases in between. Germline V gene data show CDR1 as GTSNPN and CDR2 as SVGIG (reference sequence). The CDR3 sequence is CAWSVSGRFDEKLFF. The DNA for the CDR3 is TGTGCCTGGAGTGTATCGGGACGGTTCGATGAAAAACTGTTTTTT.

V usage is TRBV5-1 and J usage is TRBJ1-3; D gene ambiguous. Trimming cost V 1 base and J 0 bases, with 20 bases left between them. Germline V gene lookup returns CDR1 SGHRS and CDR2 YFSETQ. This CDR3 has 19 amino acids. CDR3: CASSLSVTPGLSSGNTIYF. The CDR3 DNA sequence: TGCGCCAGCAGCTTGTCAGTGACACCCGGCTTGAGCTCTGGAAACACCATATATTTT.

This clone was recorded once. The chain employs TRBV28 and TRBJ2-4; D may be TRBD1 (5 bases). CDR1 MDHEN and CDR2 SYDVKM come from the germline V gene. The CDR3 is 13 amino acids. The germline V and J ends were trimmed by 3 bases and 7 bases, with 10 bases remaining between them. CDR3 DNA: TGTGCCAGCAGTTTCGGACACTCTAACATTCAGTACTTC. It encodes CASSFGHSNIQYF. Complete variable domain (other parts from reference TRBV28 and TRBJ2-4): DVKVTQSSRYLVKRTGEKVFLECVQDMDHENMFWYRQDPGLGLRLIYFSYDVKMKEKGDIPEGYSVSREKKERFSLILESASTNQTSMYLCASSFGHSNIQYFGAGTRLSVL.

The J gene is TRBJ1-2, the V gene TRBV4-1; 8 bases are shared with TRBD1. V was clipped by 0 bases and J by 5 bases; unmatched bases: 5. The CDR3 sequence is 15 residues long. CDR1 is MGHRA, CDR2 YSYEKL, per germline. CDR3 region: CASSQDSQGAYGYTF. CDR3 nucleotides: TGCGCCAGCAGCCAAGATTCCCAGGGGGCATATGGCTACACCTTC.

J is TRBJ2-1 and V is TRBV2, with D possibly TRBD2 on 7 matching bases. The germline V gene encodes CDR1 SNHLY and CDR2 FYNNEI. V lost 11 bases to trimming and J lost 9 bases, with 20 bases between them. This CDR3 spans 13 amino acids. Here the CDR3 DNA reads TGTGCCGCGGGGGCAACGCGCGGAGGTGAGCAGTTCTTC. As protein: CAAGATRGGEQFF.

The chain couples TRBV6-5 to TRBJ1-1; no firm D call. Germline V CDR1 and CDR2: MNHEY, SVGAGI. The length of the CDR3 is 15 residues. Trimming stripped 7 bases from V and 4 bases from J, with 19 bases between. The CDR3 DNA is TGTGCCAGCACCCGTGTCGATCTTCAGACCACTGAAGCTTTCTTT. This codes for CASTRVDLQTTEAFF.

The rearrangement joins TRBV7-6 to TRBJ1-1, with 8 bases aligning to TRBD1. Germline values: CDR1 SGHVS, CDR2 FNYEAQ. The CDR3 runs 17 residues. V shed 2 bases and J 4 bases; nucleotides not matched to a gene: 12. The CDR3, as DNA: TGTGCCAGCAGCTTATCTCGGCAGGGGGCAAGCGGCACTGAAGCTTTCTTT. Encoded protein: CASSLSRQGASGTEAFF.

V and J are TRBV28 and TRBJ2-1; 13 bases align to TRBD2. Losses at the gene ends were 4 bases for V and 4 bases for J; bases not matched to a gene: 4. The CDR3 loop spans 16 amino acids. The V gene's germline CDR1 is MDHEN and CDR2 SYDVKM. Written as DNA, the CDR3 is TGTGCCAGCAGTTCGGGGACTAGCGGGGCTTACAATGAGCAGTTCTTC. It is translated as CASSSGTSGAYNEQFF.

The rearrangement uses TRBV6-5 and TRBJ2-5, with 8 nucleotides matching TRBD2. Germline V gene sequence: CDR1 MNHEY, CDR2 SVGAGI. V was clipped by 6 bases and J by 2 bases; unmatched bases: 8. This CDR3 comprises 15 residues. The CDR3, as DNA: TGTGCCAGCAGGTGGCTAGCGGGCGATCAAGAGACCCAGTACTTC. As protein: CASRWLAGDQETQYF.

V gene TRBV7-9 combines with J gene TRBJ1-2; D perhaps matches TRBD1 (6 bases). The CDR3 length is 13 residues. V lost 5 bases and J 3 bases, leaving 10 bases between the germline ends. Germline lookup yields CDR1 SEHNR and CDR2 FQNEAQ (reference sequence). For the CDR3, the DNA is TGTGCCAGCAGCCCCGGGACATACTATGGCTACACCTTC. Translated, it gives CASSPGTYYGYTF.

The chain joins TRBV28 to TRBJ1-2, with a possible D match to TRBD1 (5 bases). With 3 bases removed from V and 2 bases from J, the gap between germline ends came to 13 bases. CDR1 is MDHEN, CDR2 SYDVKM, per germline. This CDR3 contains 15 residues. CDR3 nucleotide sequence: TGTGCCAGCAGTTTCTTGATGACAGAGAACTATGGCTACACCTTC. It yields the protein CASSFLMTENYGYTF.

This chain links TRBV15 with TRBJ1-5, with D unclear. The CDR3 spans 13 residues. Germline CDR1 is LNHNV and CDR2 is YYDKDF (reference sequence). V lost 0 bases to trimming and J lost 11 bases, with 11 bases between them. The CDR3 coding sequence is TGTGCCACCAGCAGAGAGAGAGGCCCCACCCAGCATTTT. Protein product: CATSRERGPTQHF.

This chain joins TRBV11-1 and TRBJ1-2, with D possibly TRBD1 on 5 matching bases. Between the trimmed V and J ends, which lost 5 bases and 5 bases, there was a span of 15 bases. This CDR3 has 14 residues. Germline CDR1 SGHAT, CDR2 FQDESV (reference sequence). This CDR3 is CASSRGGQGYGYTF. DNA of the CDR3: TGTGCCAGCAGCCGAGGAGGCCAGGGATATGGCTACACCTTC.

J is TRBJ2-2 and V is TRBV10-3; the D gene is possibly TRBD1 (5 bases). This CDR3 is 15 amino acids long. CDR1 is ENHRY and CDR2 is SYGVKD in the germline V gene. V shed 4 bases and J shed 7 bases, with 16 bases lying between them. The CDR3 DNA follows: TGTGCCATCAGTGCCCAAATGGGGCCGGGCGGGGAGCTGTTTTTT. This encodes CAISAQMGPGGELFF.

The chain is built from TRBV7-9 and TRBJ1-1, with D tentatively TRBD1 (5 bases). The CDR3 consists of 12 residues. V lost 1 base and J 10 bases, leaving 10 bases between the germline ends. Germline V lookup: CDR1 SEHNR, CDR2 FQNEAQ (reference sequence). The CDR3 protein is CASSLDRFVAFF. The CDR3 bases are TGTGCCAGCAGCTTAGACAGGTTCGTAGCTTTCTTT.

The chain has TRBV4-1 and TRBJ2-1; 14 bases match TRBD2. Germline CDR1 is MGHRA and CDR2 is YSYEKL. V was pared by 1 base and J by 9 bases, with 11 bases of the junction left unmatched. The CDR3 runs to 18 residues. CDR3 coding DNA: TGCGCCAGCAGCCAAGCCTGGACCGGGACTAGCGGGAGTGGTGAGCAGTTCTTC. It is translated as CASSQAWTGTSGSGEQFF.

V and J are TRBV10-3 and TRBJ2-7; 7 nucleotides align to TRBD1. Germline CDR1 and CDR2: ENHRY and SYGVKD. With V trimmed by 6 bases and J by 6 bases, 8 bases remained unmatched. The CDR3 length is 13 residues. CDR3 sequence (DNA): TGTGCCATCAGCCCTACAGGGGTCGTCGAGCAGTACTTC. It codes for CAISPTGVVEQYF.

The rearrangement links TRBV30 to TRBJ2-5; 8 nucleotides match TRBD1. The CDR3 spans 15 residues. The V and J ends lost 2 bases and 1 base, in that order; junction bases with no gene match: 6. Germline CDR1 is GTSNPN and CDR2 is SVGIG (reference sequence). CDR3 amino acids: CAWSRRQGIQETQYF. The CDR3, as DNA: TGTGCCTGGAGTAGACGACAGGGGATCCAAGAGACCCAGTACTTC.

CDR3 loop: CASRLSSYEQYF. CDR3 nucleotides: TGTGCCAGCAGGCTGAGCTCCTACGAGCAGTACTTC. V gene TRBV12-3 or TRBV12-4 combines with J gene TRBJ2-7; D is undetermined. Trimming stripped 6 bases from V and 0 bases from J, with 6 bases between. The CDR3 has 12 amino acids.

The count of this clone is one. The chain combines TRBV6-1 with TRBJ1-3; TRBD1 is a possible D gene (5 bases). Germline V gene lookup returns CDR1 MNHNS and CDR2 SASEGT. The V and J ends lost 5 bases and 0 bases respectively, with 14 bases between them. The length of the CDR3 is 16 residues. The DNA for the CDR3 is TGTGCCAGCAGTCAAGGGACGTTGATCTCTGGAAACACCATATATTTT. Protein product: CASSQGTLISGNTIYF.

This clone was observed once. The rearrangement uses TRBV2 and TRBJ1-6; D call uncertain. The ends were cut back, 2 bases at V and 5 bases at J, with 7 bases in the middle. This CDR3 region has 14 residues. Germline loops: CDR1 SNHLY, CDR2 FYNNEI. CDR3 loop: CASSERQDNSPLHF. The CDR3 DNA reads TGTGCCAGCAGTGAAAGGCAGGATAATTCACCCCTCCACTTT.

For the CDR3, the DNA is TGTGCCAGTAGTATAGTAAAGGGGTCACCCCTCCACTTT. Its translation: CASSIVKGSPLHF. The V call is TRBV19, the J call TRBJ1-6, with a tentative D call TRBD1 (5 bases). This CDR3 comprises 13 residues. CDR1 is LNHDA and CDR2 is SQIVND in the germline V gene (reference sequence). Trimming removed 1 base from V and 10 bases from J, with 8 bases in between. The complete variable domain, with remaining parts taken from reference TRBV19 and TRBJ1-6, reads DGGITQSPKYLFRKEGQNVTLSCEQNLNHDAMYWYRQDPGQGLRLIYYSQIVNDFQKGDIAEGYSVSREKKESFPLTVTSAQKNPTAFYLCASSIVKGSPLHFGNGTRLTVT.

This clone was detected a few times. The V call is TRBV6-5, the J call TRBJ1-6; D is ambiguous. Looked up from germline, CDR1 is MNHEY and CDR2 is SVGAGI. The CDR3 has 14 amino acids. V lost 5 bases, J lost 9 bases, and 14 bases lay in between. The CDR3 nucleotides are TGTGCCAGCAGTCAGGAACCCGCAGGTTCACCCCTCCACTTT. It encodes CASSQEPAGSPLHF.

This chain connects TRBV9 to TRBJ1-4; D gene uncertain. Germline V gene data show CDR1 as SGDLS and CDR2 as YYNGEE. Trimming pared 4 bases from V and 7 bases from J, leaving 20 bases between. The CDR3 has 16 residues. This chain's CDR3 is CASSPDASSAGEKLFF. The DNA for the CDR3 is TGTGCCAGCAGCCCTGATGCTAGTTCAGCTGGTGAAAAACTGTTTTTT.

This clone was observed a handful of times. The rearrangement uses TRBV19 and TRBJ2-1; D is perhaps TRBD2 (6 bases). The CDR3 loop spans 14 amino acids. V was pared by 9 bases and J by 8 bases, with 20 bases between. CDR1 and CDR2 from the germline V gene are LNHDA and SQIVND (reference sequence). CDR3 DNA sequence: TGTGCCAGCCGACCAGGCGGGGTCTTGGATGAGCAGTTCTTC. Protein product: CASRPGGVLDEQFF. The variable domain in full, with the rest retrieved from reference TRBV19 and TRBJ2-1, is DGGITQSPKYLFRKEGQNVTLSCEQNLNHDAMYWYRQDPGQGLRLIYYSQIVNDFQKGDIAEGYSVSREKKESFPLTVTSAQKNPTAFYLCASRPGGVLDEQFFGPGTRLTVL.